The present entry profiles one T cell receptor beta chain with its context. This sample is part of a study of blood T cells in healthy people across ages. V trimming: 0 bases; J trimming: 10 bases; junction bases outside the gene matches: 9. The CDR3 is 16 residues long. Germline CDR1 is SGHTA and CDR2 is FQGNSA. Then a second PCR, running roughly 7 to 12 cycles, was carried out with a sample-barcoded 5' primer and a J-beta primer mix. Each CDR3 protein gets one entry after TCRdb re-called the 5' RACE reads with MiXCR. Of 850,000 to 1,000,000 distinct CDR3 sequences in the sample, about 44% were seen once.

The sequence derives from a man aged 30 to 39 in good health. The sequencing sample was made of blood. The chain combines TRBV7-2 with TRBJ2-2; 9 nucleotides line up with TRBD2. In DNA form, the CDR3 reads TGTGCCAGCAGCTTAGCCGGGCGGGGGGGTTCCGTGGAGCTGTTTTTT. This encodes CASSLAGRGGSVELFF.